Presented here are 10 T cell receptor beta chains from one specimen sequenced in a study of T cells in narcolepsy. Sequencing was performed with immunoSEQ multiplex PCR; in TCRdb, only in-frame clones are kept and a portion is missing. The table shows several thousand clones, with about 61% occurring only once. Material for sequencing was CD45RA- memory CD8+ T cells from PBMCs. These receptors originate from a human donor with narcolepsy.

The chain employs TRBV7-2 and TRBJ2-1, with D possibly TRBD1 on 5 matching bases. V was shortened by 2 bases and J by 7 bases, with 15 bases between the two germline ends. The germline gives CDR1 SGHTA, CDR2 FQGNSA. This CDR3 is built from 15 residues. CDR3 sequence: CASSLFAQGPNEQFF. CDR3 sequence (DNA): TGTGCCAGCAGCTTATTCGCCCAGGGTCCGAATGAGCAGTTCTTC.

This chain connects TRBV25-1 to TRBJ1-2; TRBD1 matches 10 bases. After removal of 1 base from V and 4 bases from J, the junction contained 6 bases not matched to a gene. Germline V lookup: CDR1 MGHDK, CDR2 SYGVNS. This CDR3 is 16 amino acids long. The CDR3 bases are TGTGCCAGCAGTGAATCATTGACAGGGGGCATCTATGGCTACACCTTC. It yields the protein CASSESLTGGIYGYTF.

This clone was counted only a few times. The rearrangement uses TRBV19 and TRBJ2-7, with 7 nucleotides matching TRBD2. From germline, CDR1 is LNHDA and CDR2 SQIVND (reference sequence). The ends lost 5 bases at V and 10 bases at J; junction bases unmatched: 14. The CDR3 spans 14 residues. The CDR3 region is CASSSAGPSDLQYF. The CDR3 DNA reads as TGTGCCAGTAGTTCAGCGGGGCCATCCGATTTACAGTACTTC.

This clone was seen a few times. This chain links TRBV7-9 with TRBJ1-1; 7 bases are a match to TRBD1. Germline CDR1 SEHNR, CDR2 FQNEAQ (reference sequence). Trimming at V came to 5 bases and at J to 10 bases, leaving 7 bases not matched to a gene. CDR3 length: 12 amino acids. The CDR3 bases are TGTGCCAGCAGCCTGGGGACAGCGGGAGCTTTCTTT. Translated: CASSLGTAGAFF.

The V gene is TRBV5-5, the J gene TRBJ2-7, with D unresolved. Trimming left V 5 bases short and J 2 bases short, with 14 bases between. The CDR3 is 14 amino acids. The germline gives CDR1 SGHKS, CDR2 YYEKEE (reference sequence). CDR3 coding DNA: TGTGCCAGCAGGCGGCCGGATCGTCCCTACGAGCAGTACTTC. Translated: CASRRPDRPYEQYF.

This clone is classed as large (0.1 to 1%). The chain carries TRBV6-5 and TRBJ2-1; either TRBD1 or TRBD2 may fit D (5 bases each). Trimming took 4 bases from V and 8 from J, leaving 18 bases between them. Germline assignment: CDR1 MNHEY and CDR2 SVGAGI. The CDR3 is made up of 15 amino acids. The CDR3, as DNA: TGTGCCAGCAGTTTTCTCGAGGGGCCCCGGGATGAGCAGTTCTTC. It codes for CASSFLEGPRDEQFF.

The chain combines TRBV4-3 with TRBJ1-2; D unresolved. Germline CDR1 reads LGHNA; CDR2 reads YSLEER. This CDR3 is 14 amino acids long. The V end lost 4 bases, the J end lost 8 bases, and 17 bases lay between the germline ends. The DNA of the CDR3 is TGCGCCAGCAGCCCCCTATCTGGGGTCCGCGGCTACACCTTC. As protein: CASSPLSGVRGYTF.

The CDR3 sequence: CASSDGTSGSGANVLTF. The CDR3 DNA is TGTGCCAGCAGTGACGGGACTAGCGGCTCTGGGGCCAACGTCCTGACTTTC. The rearrangement joins TRBV6-4 to TRBJ2-6; 11 nucleotides match TRBD2. The CDR3 spans 17 residues. The ends lost 2 bases at V and 0 bases at J; junction bases unmatched: 0. Germline values: CDR1 MRHNA, CDR2 SNTAGT.

The rearrangement uses TRBV4-3 and TRBJ2-2, with D possibly being TRBD2 (6 bases). This CDR3 is built from 17 residues. V lost 0 bases to trimming and J lost 3 bases, with 14 bases between them. The V gene's germline CDR1 is LGHNA and CDR2 YSLEER. In DNA, the CDR3 is TGCGCCAGCAGCCAAGATATCGGAGGGTCACACACCGGGGAGCTGTTTTTT. Its protein is CASSQDIGGSHTGELFF.

The chain links TRBV9 to TRBJ2-3; D remains ambiguous. V was pared by 3 bases and J by 2 bases, with 4 bases between. Germline V gene sequence: CDR1 SGDLS, CDR2 YYNGEE. CDR3 length: 12 residues. The CDR3, as DNA: TGTGCCAGCAGCGCCTACACAGATACGCAGTATTTT. Its protein product is CASSAYTDTQYF.